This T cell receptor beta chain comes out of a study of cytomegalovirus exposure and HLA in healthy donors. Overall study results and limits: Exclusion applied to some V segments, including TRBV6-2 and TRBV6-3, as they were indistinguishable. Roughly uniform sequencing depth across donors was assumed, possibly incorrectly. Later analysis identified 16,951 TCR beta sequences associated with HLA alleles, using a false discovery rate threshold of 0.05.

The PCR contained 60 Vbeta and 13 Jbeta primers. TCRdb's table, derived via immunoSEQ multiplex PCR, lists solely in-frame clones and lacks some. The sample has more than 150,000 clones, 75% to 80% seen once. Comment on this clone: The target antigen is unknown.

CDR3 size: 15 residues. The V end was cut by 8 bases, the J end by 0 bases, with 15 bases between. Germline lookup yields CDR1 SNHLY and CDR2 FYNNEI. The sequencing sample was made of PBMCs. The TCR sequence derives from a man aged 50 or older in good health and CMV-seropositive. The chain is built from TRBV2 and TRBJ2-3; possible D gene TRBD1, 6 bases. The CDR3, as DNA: TGTGCCAGCTCCCCCCAGGGGATAAGCACAGATACGCAGTATTTT. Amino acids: CASSPQGISTDTQYF.